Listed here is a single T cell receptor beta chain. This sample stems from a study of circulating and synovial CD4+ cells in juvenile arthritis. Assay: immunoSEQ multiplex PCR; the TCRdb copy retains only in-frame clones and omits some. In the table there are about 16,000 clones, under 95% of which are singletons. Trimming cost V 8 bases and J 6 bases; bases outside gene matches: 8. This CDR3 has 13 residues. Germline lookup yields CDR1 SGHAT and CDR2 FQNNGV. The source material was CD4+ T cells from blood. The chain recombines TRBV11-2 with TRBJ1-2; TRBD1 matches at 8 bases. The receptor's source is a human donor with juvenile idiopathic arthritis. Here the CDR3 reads CASRGQGSDGYTF. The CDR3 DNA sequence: TGTGCCAGCCGTGGACAGGGTAGCGATGGCTACACCTTC.